This is a list of T cell receptor beta chains from one sample in a study of identical twins. A single record per CDR3 protein comes from TCRdb applying MiXCR to the 5' RACE reads. The data show more than 400,000 distinct CDR3 sequences, approximately 16% seen once. These data are also associated with another study on yellow fever vaccine responses in identical twins.

The sequenced sample was CD4+ T cells sorted from blood. All receptors come from a woman younger than 35 in good health. Both conserved end residues are part of each CDR3. Fields, in order: J gene, V gene, clone size, D gene, CDR3 DNA, CDR3 protein. D genes are given only for firm matches. Clone size appears in some rows only: once, few, many, or a class for an expanded clone.

j_gene: TRBJ2-1
v_gene: TRBV5-1
abundance: many
d_gene: TRBD2
CDR3nt: TGCGCCAGCAGCTTGGCAGCGGGGCTTTACAATGAGCAGTTCTTC
CDR3aa: CASSLAAGLYNEQFF

j_gene: TRBJ2-5
v_gene: TRBV6-1
abundance: once
d_gene: NA
CDR3nt: TGTGCCAGCAGTCCCCCCGGAGGGGCCGGGGAGACCCAGTACTTC
CDR3aa: CASSPPGGAGETQYF

j_gene: TRBJ1-1
v_gene: TRBV5-1
abundance: NA
d_gene: TRBD1
CDR3nt: TGCGCCAGCAGCCCCGCGGCTTGGACAGGGTATGAAGCTTTCTTT
CDR3aa: CASSPAAWTGYEAFF

j_gene: TRBJ2-2
v_gene: TRBV12-3/TRBV12-4
abundance: NA
d_gene: NA
CDR3nt: TGTGCCAGCAGAGCGGGACACAGTAACACCGGGGAGCTGTTTTTT
CDR3aa: CASRAGHSNTGELFF

j_gene: TRBJ2-1
v_gene: TRBV2
abundance: NA
d_gene: NA
CDR3nt: TGTGCCAGCCTTCGGAGTGGTCAGGGTACCTACAATGAGCAGTTCTTC
CDR3aa: CASLRSGQGTYNEQFF

j_gene: TRBJ2-3
v_gene: TRBV2
abundance: NA
d_gene: NA
CDR3nt: TGTGCCAGCAGTGAACAGGAAGATACGCAGTATTTT
CDR3aa: CASSEQEDTQYF

j_gene: TRBJ2-5
v_gene: TRBV6-6
abundance: few
d_gene: TRBD1
CDR3nt: TGTGCCAGCCACGACAGGGGTCAAGAGACCCAGTACTTC
CDR3aa: CASHDRGQETQYF

j_gene: TRBJ2-4
v_gene: TRBV11-2
abundance: NA
d_gene: NA
CDR3nt: TGTGCCAGCAGCCGTTTACAAAGGGGCAGCCTAGCCAAAAACATTCAGTACTTC
CDR3aa: CASSRLQRGSLAKNIQYF

j_gene: TRBJ2-5
v_gene: TRBV20-1
abundance: few
d_gene: NA
CDR3nt: TGCAGTGCTAGCTCCCTAGGCCAAGAGACCCAGTACTTC
CDR3aa: CSASSLGQETQYF

j_gene: TRBJ2-3
v_gene: TRBV12-3/TRBV12-4
abundance: many
d_gene: NA
CDR3nt: TGTGCCAGCAGTTCGGCCGTAGATACGCAGTATTTT
CDR3aa: CASSSAVDTQYF

j_gene: TRBJ1-2
v_gene: TRBV5-1
abundance: few
d_gene: TRBD1
CDR3nt: TGCGCCAGCAGAGAGACAGGGGGCGCCTACACCTTC
CDR3aa: CASRETGGAYTF

j_gene: TRBJ2-7
v_gene: TRBV7-8
abundance: few
d_gene: NA
CDR3nt: TGTGCCAGCAGCTTAGCCGACTGGTCTAGGGACGAGCAGTACTTC
CDR3aa: CASSLADWSRDEQYF

j_gene: TRBJ1-1
v_gene: TRBV7-3
abundance: NA
d_gene: TRBD1
CDR3nt: TGTGCCAGCAGCTTAGACAGGGAGTCTGAAGCTTTCTTT
CDR3aa: CASSLDRESEAFF

j_gene: TRBJ1-2
v_gene: TRBV6-1
abundance: many
d_gene: NA
CDR3nt: TGTGCCAGCAGTGAAGCAGGAGGGTCGGACTATGGCTACACCTTC
CDR3aa: CASSEAGGSDYGYTF

j_gene: TRBJ2-1
v_gene: TRBV12-3/TRBV12-4
abundance: many
d_gene: TRBD2
CDR3nt: TGTGCCAGCAGCCTCATAGCGGGAGGGTACAATGAGCAGTTCTTC
CDR3aa: CASSLIAGGYNEQFF

j_gene: TRBJ1-5
v_gene: TRBV5-1
abundance: many
d_gene: NA
CDR3nt: TGCGCCAGCAGCTTGACGAGCAGAGGGGATCAGCCCCAGCATTTT
CDR3aa: CASSLTSRGDQPQHF

j_gene: TRBJ1-4
v_gene: TRBV3-1
abundance: NA
d_gene: NA
CDR3nt: TGTGCCAGCAGCCACACGGGGCCAGGCGAAAAACTGTTTTTT
CDR3aa: CASSHTGPGEKLFF

j_gene: TRBJ2-1
v_gene: TRBV5-1
abundance: NA
d_gene: NA
CDR3nt: TGCGCCAGCAGCTTGGGGACAGGCCGGGCCGGGGGTTACAATGAGCAGTTCTTC
CDR3aa: CASSLGTGRAGGYNEQFF